This T cell receptor (beta chain) was documented in a study of regulatory T cells in long-lasting Graves disease. Study conclusions and caveats: Newly diagnosed patients had higher TCR diversity than persistent Graves' patients did. Accuracy might have suffered from few samples.

Time point in this sample: newly diagnosed GD, antithyroid drugs for less than 3 months. RNA extracted from PBMCs served as the sequencing template. From an endocrinology department in Xi'an, China, came the patients. There are many counts of this clonotype. The antigen remains undetermined. Construction of the TCR beta libraries employed iRepertoire HTBI primers in conjunction with Arm-PCR of CDR3 regions. Each CDR3 protein is one row after TCRdb ran MiXCR on the multiplex PCR reads. This sample has around 250,000 distinct CDR3 sequences, with just over 20% found just once. This clonotype originated in a female donor with Graves disease. Sequenced material: peripheral blood mononuclear cells (PBMCs), taken at new diagnosis, from a patient treated with antithyroid drugs.

The CDR3 sequence: CASTPTGRRPYEQYF. The CDR3 DNA reads TGTGCCAGCACACCTACAGGGCGACGGCCCTACGAGCAGTACTTC. The chain couples TRBV28 to TRBJ2-7; a possible D gene is TRBD1 (6 bases). Germline lookup yields CDR1 MDHEN and CDR2 SYDVKM. Trimming took off 7 bases at V and 2 bases at J, with 18 bases between the two ends. The CDR3 covers 15 residues.